The 12 T cell receptor beta chains below come from one sample, sequenced in a study of CD8+ T cells in alopecia areata. After isolation, RNA underwent reverse transcription to generate cDNA as the sequencing template. Measured with immunoSEQ multiplex PCR; TCRdb has only the in-frame clones, and not every one. The repertoire holds over 150,000 clones, with just under 60% as singletons. Source: CD4+ T cells sorted from blood, taken at week 0. The receptors stem from a human donor with alopecia areata.

The rearrangement uses TRBV2 and TRBJ2-1; either TRBD1 or TRBD2 may supply D (5 bases each). This CDR3 contains 13 residues. Germline lookup yields CDR1 SNHLY and CDR2 FYNNEI. Trimming stripped 6 bases from V and 5 bases from J, with 11 bases between. The CDR3 protein is CASRRDVDNEQFF. CDR3 DNA: TGTGCCAGCAGACGGGACGTAGACAATGAGCAGTTCTTC.

The chain employs TRBV5-1 and TRBJ2-5; 7 nucleotides match TRBD2. Germline CDR1 and CDR2: SGHRS and YFSETQ. This CDR3 spans 14 amino acids. Trimming removed 4 bases from V and 3 bases from J; junction bases left unmatched: 6. The CDR3: CASSLLGGEETQYF. CDR3 DNA: TGCGCCAGCAGCCTCCTGGGGGGGGAAGAGACCCAGTACTTC.

The V gene is TRBV29-1, the J gene TRBJ1-1; a possible D gene is TRBD1 (5 bases). With 6 bases removed from V and 6 bases from J, the gap between germline ends came to 17 bases. Germline CDR1 SQVTM, CDR2 ANQGSEA. The length of the CDR3 is 13 residues. CDR3 sequence: CSVGRVLLAEAFF. In DNA, the CDR3 is TGCAGCGTGGGCAGGGTTCTTTTAGCTGAAGCTTTCTTT.

This clone was recorded once. V usage is TRBV6-5 and J usage is TRBJ1-2, with D possibly matching TRBD1 (6 bases). This CDR3 is 14 amino acids long. The ends were cut back, 0 bases at V and 3 bases at J, with 8 bases in the middle. Germline loops: CDR1 MNHEY, CDR2 SVGAGI. CDR3 region: CASSYSYRDYGYTF. DNA for the CDR3: TGTGCCAGCAGTTACTCTTACAGGGACTATGGCTACACCTTC.

The rearrangement uses TRBV5-1 and TRBJ2-3; the match to TRBD2 covers 7 bases. This CDR3 has 14 amino acids. With 2 bases clipped from V and 2 bases from J, the junction kept 2 bases outside the gene matches. Per the germline V gene, CDR1 is SGHRS and CDR2 is YFSETQ. The chain's CDR3 is CASSFRGDTDTQYF. In DNA form, the CDR3 reads TGCGCCAGCAGCTTCCGGGGGGACACAGATACGCAGTATTTT.

This clone showed up just a few times. The chain joins TRBV14 to TRBJ2-5; TRBD2 matches at 10 bases. The V segment lost 1 base and the J segment 1 base; nucleotides outside the gene matches: 3. Germline-derived CDR1 and CDR2 are SGHDN and FVKESK. The length of the CDR3 is 16 residues. The CDR3 bases are TGTGCCAGCAGCCAAGGATTAGCGGGGGGCCAAGAGACCCAGTACTTC. It translates to CASSQGLAGGQETQYF.

This clone was observed a few times. J is TRBJ2-5 and V is TRBV29-1; perhaps TRBD2 as D (5 bases). Germline CDR1 is SQVTM and CDR2 is ANQGSEA. V gave up 6 bases and J gave up 2 bases, with 16 bases separating them. The CDR3 runs 14 residues. The DNA for the CDR3 is TGCAGCGTGAGGGCTTTAGCCCGACAAGAGACCCAGTACTTC. This gives the protein CSVRALARQETQYF.

This clone was observed a handful of times. The CDR3 reads CASSPPRGEAFF. The DNA of the CDR3 is TGTGCCAGCTCACCACCACGGGGTGAAGCTTTCTTT. V gene TRBV18 combines with J gene TRBJ1-1; D is ambiguous. This CDR3 is 12 amino acids long. Germline V CDR1 and CDR2: KGHSH, LQKENI. The germline V and J ends were trimmed by 0 bases and 7 bases, with 6 bases remaining between them.

This chain's CDR3 is CASRLRPNTEAFF. CDR3 nucleotide sequence: TGTGCCAGCAGACTTCGGCCGAACACTGAAGCTTTCTTT. V gene TRBV2 combines with J gene TRBJ1-1; D not resolved. This CDR3 comprises 13 residues. The V end was cut by 6 bases, the J end by 1 base, with 9 bases between. Germline loops: CDR1 SNHLY, CDR2 FYNNEI.

This chain links TRBV5-6 with TRBJ1-6, with TRBD1 identical over 7 bases. The length of the CDR3 is 17 residues. The ends lost 1 base at V and 11 bases at J; junction bases unmatched: 15. Germline V gene data show CDR1 as SGHDT and CDR2 as YYEEEE. CDR3 nucleotide sequence: TGTGCCAGCAGCTTGTACTATTACCGGGACAGTATTACACCCCTCCACTTT. As protein: CASSLYYYRDSITPLHF.

The chain couples TRBV19 to TRBJ1-6, with unresolved D. Germline CDR1 reads LNHDA; CDR2 reads SQIVND (reference sequence). The CDR3 extends over 16 amino acids. The V end lost 0 bases, the J end lost 7 bases, and 13 bases lay between the germline ends. The chain's CDR3 is CASSIDLGQRNSPLHF. The CDR3 bases are TGTGCCAGTAGTATAGATCTAGGTCAGCGGAATTCACCCCTCCACTTT.

The chain recombines TRBV29-1 with TRBJ2-4; D is tentatively TRBD1 or TRBD2 (5 bases each). The germline V gene encodes CDR1 SQVTM and CDR2 ANQGSEA. CDR3 length: 14 residues. V gave up 7 bases and J gave up 4 bases, with 17 bases separating them. CDR3 protein: CSATTGTEKNIQYF. CDR3 coding DNA: TGCAGCGCAACGACCGGGACCGAGAAAAACATTCAGTACTTC.